The 27 T cell receptor beta chains below all came from one sample that was sequenced in a study of breast tumors, draining lymph nodes, adjacent tissues. Breast cancer patients provided tissue from their axillary draining lymph nodes. A single record per CDR3 protein comes from TCRdb applying MiXCR to the multiplex PCR reads. This sample has about 230,000 distinct CDR3 sequences, with approximately 30% found just once. The sequencing input was axillary lymph node tissue. Receptor source: a female donor with breast cancer. Some clones in this sample may be carry-over from other donors' samples.

This clonotype was picked up many times. This chain uses TRBV10-3 with TRBJ2-5; 12 positions match TRBD2. From germline, CDR1 is ENHRY and CDR2 SYGVKD. The CDR3 contains 18 residues. Losses at the gene ends were 2 bases for V and 4 bases for J; bases not matched to a gene: 11. CDR3 bases: TGTGCCATCAGTGAGACTAGCGGGAGGATTCGGGTAGGAGAGACCCAGTACTTC. This codes for CAISETSGRIRVGETQYF.

The CDR3 DNA reads as TGTGCCAGCAGTTACGGAGTCACCACCGGGATCTATGGCTACACCTTC. As protein: CASSYGVTTGIYGYTF. V gene TRBV6-5 combines with J gene TRBJ1-2; D is ambiguous. The length of the CDR3 is 16 residues. Trimming stripped 2 bases from V and 4 bases from J, with 17 bases between. Germline assignment: CDR1 MNHEY and CDR2 SVGAGI.

This chain uses TRBV9 with TRBJ1-1; D might be TRBD1 (5 bases). The CDR3 length is 15 residues. In germline, CDR1 is SGDLS, CDR2 YYNGEE. Deletions cut 3 bases from V and 4 bases from J, with 16 bases between. The CDR3 DNA reads TGTGCCAGCAGCGCCAAAGGAGGCAGGGTCACTGAAGCTTTCTTT. Translation: CASSAKGGRVTEAFF.

In this sample, this clonotype turned up many times. This sequence joins TRBV24-1 and TRBJ2-3; TRBD1 aligns across 7 bases. This CDR3 comprises 15 residues. The V and J ends lost 6 bases and 1 base, in that order; junction bases with no gene match: 6. Germline V gene lookup returns CDR1 KGHDR and CDR2 SFDVKD. Written as DNA, the CDR3 is TGTGCCACCAGTTTCAGGGGGAGCGGCACAGATACGCAGTATTTT. This encodes CATSFRGSGTDTQYF.

With regard to this clonotype: Relative to the germline gene, one junction end is altered; a read error may explain this. The chain recombines TRBV7-3 with TRBJ2-5; 13 bases are shared with TRBD2. The CDR3 is 18 amino acids. Per germline, CDR1 SGHTA and CDR2 FQGTGA. Here the CDR3 DNA reads TGTGCCAGCAGCTCAGGACTAGCGGGAGAAAGAGACAAACAGACCCAGCACTTC. The encoded protein is CASSSGLAGERDKQTQHF.

A note on this clonotype: Mismatch with germline at one junction end may stem from a read error. The chain has TRBV7-9 and TRBJ1-1; no reliable D call. The CDR3 is 16 residues long. CDR1 is SEHNR and CDR2 is FQNEAQ in the germline V gene (reference sequence). The CDR3 DNA follows: TGTGCCAGCAGCTTAGCGCCGGGCGGGAAGAACACTGAACCTTTCTTT. Translated, it gives CASSLAPGGKNTEPFF.

At least ten counts were recorded for this clonotype. The chain recombines TRBV4-3 with TRBJ2-7; D is perhaps TRBD2 (6 bases). Germline V CDR1 and CDR2: LGHNA, YSLEER. V lost 2 bases and J 3 bases, leaving 14 bases between the germline ends. The CDR3 is 15 amino acids. The CDR3 reads CASSQRSGGSYEQYF. CDR3 sequence (DNA): TGCGCCAGCAGCCAACGCTCCGGGGGTAGCTACGAGCAGTACTTC.

V is TRBV12-3 or TRBV12-4 and J is TRBJ2-2; unclear D gene. Between the trimmed V and J ends, which lost 3 bases and 0 bases, there was a span of 5 bases. The CDR3 loop spans 14 amino acids. CDR3 region: CASSLKANTGELFF. Written as DNA, the CDR3 is TGTGCCAGCAGTTTGAAAGCGAACACCGGGGAGCTGTTTTTT.

This clonotype occurred many times. This rearrangement joins TRBV27 to TRBJ2-7, with TRBD1 matching 7 bases. The CDR3 covers 14 residues. V was clipped by 6 bases and J by 5 bases; unmatched bases: 10. CDR1 and CDR2 from the germline V gene are MNHEY and SMNVEV (reference sequence). The CDR3 is CASSLYNRGNEQYF. In nucleotides, the CDR3 is TGTGCCAGCAGCCTTTATAACAGGGGAAACGAGCAGTACTTC.

The chain joins TRBV2 to TRBJ2-3; 7 bases map to TRBD1. The end of the DNA aligns better with TRBJ1-5, so the J call may be wrong. CDR1 and CDR2 (germline): SNHLY, FYNNEI. This CDR3 spans 15 amino acids. The CDR3 spells CASSETGMRTDTQHF. The CDR3 DNA is TGTGCCAGCAGCGAGACAGGGATGCGGACAGATACGCAGCATTTT.

This clonotype was counted at least ten times. V gene TRBV20-1 combines with J gene TRBJ2-2; 10 positions agree with TRBD2. Germline lookup yields CDR1 DFQATT and CDR2 SNEGSKA (reference sequence). Trimming at V came to 2 bases and at J to 4 bases, leaving 7 bases not matched to a gene. The CDR3 has 16 residues. CDR3 nucleotides: TGCAGTGCTAGAAAAGCGGGAGGGCCAGGCACCGGGGAGCTGTTTTTT. This translates into CSARKAGGPGTGELFF.

This clonotype was seen a few times. J is TRBJ1-1 and V is TRBV12-3 or TRBV12-4; 9 bases align to TRBD1. V trimming: 6 bases; J trimming: 11 bases; junction bases outside the gene matches: 13. The CDR3 runs 14 residues. As DNA, the CDR3 is TGTGCCAGCAGCACACCGGGACAGGGTAATTTGGCTTTCTTT. Translated, it gives CASSTPGQGNLAFF.

This clonotype came up many times. The chain has TRBV11-3 and TRBJ2-1; 9 nucleotides line up with TRBD2. Germline values: CDR1 SGHNT, CDR2 YENEEA. The CDR3 consists of 14 residues. Unmatched junction bases numbered 4, after V lost 8 bases and J lost 2 bases. Here the CDR3 reads CASEREAAYNEQFF. The DNA for the CDR3 is TGTGCCAGCGAGCGGGAGGCGGCCTACAATGAGCAGTTCTTC. Full variable domain (missing parts from reference TRBV11-3 and TRBJ2-1): EAGVVQSPRYKIIEKKQPVAFWCNPISGHNTLYWYLQNLGQGPELLIRYENEEAVDDSQLPKDRFSAERLKGVDSTLKIQPAELGDSAVYLCASEREAAYNEQFFGPGTRLTVL.

This clonotype came up many times. A read error may be the cause here, since a much bigger clone is one base away. The J gene is TRBJ1-2, the V gene TRBV24-1, with a possible D match to TRBD1 (5 bases). CDR3 length: 13 residues. Trimming removed 5 bases from V and 4 bases from J, with 10 bases in between. Germline-derived CDR1 and CDR2 are KGHDR and SFDVKD. In DNA, the CDR3 is TGTGCCACCAGTGGCCTTGACAGCTATGGCTACACCTTC. Its protein is CATSGLDSYGYTF.

This clonotype was seen ten or more times. This chain links TRBV6-6 with TRBJ1-6; D gene uncertain. Germline lookup yields CDR1 MNHNY and CDR2 SVGAGI (reference sequence). The CDR3 contains 17 residues. V was trimmed by 5 bases and J by 1 base, leaving 15 bases between them. The CDR3 sequence is CASSHRLQESYNSPLHF. DNA of the CDR3: TGTGCCAGCAGTCACCGTCTTCAGGAGTCCTATAATTCACCCCTCCACTTT.

This clonotype was seen repeatedly, ten times or more. The chain carries TRBV12-5 and TRBJ2-5; D gene unclear. V gave up 6 bases and J gave up 5 bases, with 7 bases separating them. Germline CDR1 LGHNT, CDR2 FRNRAP. This CDR3 has 11 amino acids. CDR3 DNA: TGTGCTAGTGGACCTGCGGAGACCCAGTACTTC. This sequence encodes CASGPAETQYF.

This clonotype was detected ten times or more. This chain joins TRBV5-1 and TRBJ2-5, with D unresolved. The germline V gene has CDR1 SGHRS and CDR2 YFSETQ. Trimming pared 4 bases from V and 4 bases from J, leaving 17 bases between. This CDR3 has 15 amino acids. The CDR3 DNA follows: TGCGCCAGCAGCCCCAGGACCGACTCTAGAGAGACCCAGTACTTC. It codes for CASSPRTDSRETQYF.

This clonotype was counted ten times or more. This rearrangement joins TRBV5-1 to TRBJ2-1; either TRBD1 or TRBD2 may supply D (5 bases each). The V end lost 0 bases, the J end lost 7 bases, and 14 bases lay between the germline ends. There are 15 residues in the CDR3. CDR1 is SGHRS, CDR2 YFSETQ, per germline. DNA for the CDR3: TGCGCCAGCAGCTTGGGGCAGGGACCGAGTAATGAGCAGTTCTTC. Protein: CASSLGQGPSNEQFF.

The table lists this clonotype with many counts. The chain carries TRBV5-6 and TRBJ2-1; D is uncertain. Germline V gives CDR1 SGHDT, CDR2 YYEEEE. CDR3 size: 11 residues. Trimming took 0 bases from V and 9 from J, leaving 4 bases between them. The CDR3 sequence is CASSLGAEQFF. The CDR3 DNA reads TGTGCCAGCAGCTTGGGAGCTGAGCAGTTCTTC.

This clonotype was seen repeatedly, ten times or more. The genes are TRBV5-1 and TRBJ2-1; 10 nucleotides match TRBD1. J gave up 9 bases and V 4 bases, and 13 bases lay outside the gene matches. The CDR3 runs 16 residues. CDR1 is SGHRS and CDR2 is YFSETQ in the germline V gene. CDR3 region: CASSPDAGTGDVEQFF. As DNA, the CDR3 is TGCGCCAGCAGCCCGGACGCCGGGACAGGGGACGTTGAGCAGTTCTTC.

On this clonotype: A read error may explain this, as a much larger clone is one base away. In nucleotides, the CDR3 is TGTGCCAGCGGCACCACCTCTCCCTGGAAGCGGGGTCCCTACAATGAGCAGTTCTTC. It translates to CASGTTSPWKRGPYNEQFF. The chain is built from TRBV11-2 and TRBJ2-1; the match to TRBD2 covers 7 bases. The CDR3 totals 19 residues. Trimming removed 8 bases from V and 2 bases from J; junction bases left unmatched: 21. The germline V gene has CDR1 SGHAT and CDR2 FQNNGV.

The chain recombines TRBV30 with TRBJ2-1; 8 bases fit TRBD2. The germline gives CDR1 GTSNPN, CDR2 SVGIG (reference sequence). V lost 4 bases to trimming and J lost 0 bases; unmatched junction nucleotides: 2. The CDR3 is 14 amino acids. The CDR3 coding sequence is TGTGCCTGGAAGCGGGGGAGCTCCTACAATGAGCAGTTCTTC. The encoded protein is CAWKRGSSYNEQFF.

This clonotype was picked up a small number of times. A read error may be the cause here, since a much bigger clone is one base away. The chain uses TRBV5-6 and TRBJ2-5; D remains unclear. CDR1 is SGHDT, CDR2 YYEEEE, per germline. Trimming took off 6 bases at V and 5 bases at J, with 17 bases between the two ends. The CDR3 spans 14 residues. CDR3: CASTTLTASETQYF. As DNA, the CDR3 is TGTGCCAGCACCACCCTCACGGCCTCGGAGACCCAGTACTTC.

In this sample, this clonotype turned up many times. V usage is TRBV7-9 and J usage is TRBJ2-3, with D perhaps matching TRBD1 (6 bases). Deletions cut 5 bases from V and 2 bases from J, with 17 bases between. From germline, CDR1 is SEHNR and CDR2 FQNEAQ (reference sequence). The CDR3 length is 16 residues. Written as DNA, the CDR3 is TGTGCCAGCAGCCCCCAGGGGTTACGGAACACAGATACGCAGTATTTT. Translating it yields CASSPQGLRNTDTQYF.

The chain employs TRBV20-1 and TRBJ1-4; 10 positions match TRBD1. V gave up 6 bases and J gave up 8 bases; unmatched junction bases: 6. CDR1 DFQATT and CDR2 SNEGSKA come from the germline V gene (reference sequence). The CDR3 totals 13 residues. CDR3 bases: TGCAGTGCAACCGGGACAGGGGACGAAAAACTGTTTTTT. The encoded protein is CSATGTGDEKLFF.

The count of this clonotype is one. An end of the junction differs from the germline gene, which may be a read error. The chain employs TRBV6-1 and TRBJ2-2, with 8 bases lining up with TRBD1. This CDR3 has 16 amino acids. Germline V gives CDR1 MNHNS, CDR2 SASEGT. Here the CDR3 DNA reads TGTGCCAGCAGTGAGGAGACAGGGGCGGGCACCCGGGAGCTGTTTTTT. This sequence encodes CASSEETGAGTRELFF.

Notes on this clonotype: Germline and junction disagree at one end, which may indicate a read error. The chain couples TRBV5-4 to TRBJ2-1; 8 bases are shared with TRBD2. CDR3 length equals 14 residues. Germline-derived CDR1 and CDR2 are SGHNT and YYREEE (reference sequence). The CDR3 coding sequence is TGTGCCAGCAGGAGCGGGAGCTCCTACAATGAGCAGTCCTTC. Residues: CASRSGSSYNEQSF.